The 32 T cell receptor beta chains below were found in one sample sequenced in a study of blood T cell repertoires in COVID-19. The repertoire was sequenced with immunoSEQ multiplex PCR; TCRdb's copy has only in-frame clones and lacks some. The data contain more than 85,000 clones, about 90% of them singletons. The sample taken for sequencing was peripheral blood. Receptors were obtained from a human donor with COVID-19, enrolled during active disease. The donor label of this sample is uncertain.

The V and J genes are TRBV19 and TRBJ1-1; D perhaps matches TRBD1 (5 bases). The CDR3 has 13 amino acids. Germline CDR1 LNHDA, CDR2 SQIVND (reference sequence). The germline V and J ends were trimmed by 3 bases and 5 bases, with 10 bases remaining between them. CDR3 region: CASSIPGDTEAFF. The CDR3 DNA sequence: TGTGCCAGTAGTATTCCGGGGGATACTGAAGCTTTCTTT. Based on the CDR3 plus reference TRBV19 and TRBJ1-1, the full variable domain is DGGITQSPKYLFRKEGQNVTLSCEQNLNHDAMYWYRQDPGQGLRLIYYSQIVNDFQKGDIAEGYSVSREKKESFPLTVTSAQKNPTAFYLCASSIPGDTEAFFGQGTRLTVV.

This rearrangement joins TRBV27 to TRBJ1-5; 8 nucleotides line up with TRBD1. Germline trimming cut 6 bases from V and 0 bases from J; bases unmatched to any gene: 13. This CDR3 is 18 amino acids long. Per the germline V gene, CDR1 is MNHEY and CDR2 is SMNVEV (reference sequence). CDR3 sequence reads: CASRPQGARGDSNQPQHF. The DNA for the CDR3 is TGTGCCAGCAGGCCTCAGGGGGCCCGAGGGGATAGCAATCAGCCCCAGCATTTT.

The genes are TRBV28 and TRBJ1-5, with 8 bases aligning to TRBD1. The J segment lost 4 bases and the V segment lost 8 bases, leaving 4 bases of the junction unmatched. In germline, CDR1 is MDHEN, CDR2 SYDVKM. The CDR3 loop spans 13 amino acids. The DNA for the CDR3 is TGTGCCAGCCGACAGGGGTTAAATCAGCCCCAGCATTTT. Amino acid sequence: CASRQGLNQPQHF.

This clone showed up just once. The V gene is TRBV12-5, the J gene TRBJ1-5; a weak D match, TRBD1 (5 bases). The V end lost 0 bases, the J end lost 2 bases, and 14 bases lay between the germline ends. Per germline, CDR1 LGHNT and CDR2 FRNRAP. CDR3 size: 17 residues. This CDR3 reads CASGLVLRGNGNQPQHF. The CDR3 region has the DNA TGTGCTAGTGGTTTGGTACTTAGGGGCAATGGCAATCAGCCCCAGCATTTT.

The chain couples TRBV30 to TRBJ2-1; 7 bases line up with TRBD2. CDR1 GTSNPN and CDR2 SVGIG come from the germline V gene (reference sequence). V lost 3 bases to trimming and J lost 10 bases; unmatched junction nucleotides: 9. The CDR3 sequence is 13 residues long. The CDR3 region has the DNA TGTGCCTGGAGCCCCGGCGGGGGAGGGGAGCAGTTCTTC. Translated, it gives CAWSPGGGGEQFF.

With regard to this clone: The identical CDR3 is also encoded by other nucleotide sequences in the sample. The chain has TRBV25-1 and TRBJ2-1, with D tentatively TRBD1 (6 bases). There are 17 residues in the CDR3. Per germline, CDR1 MGHDK and CDR2 SYGVNS. Trimming removed 4 bases from V and 0 bases from J, with 16 bases in between. CDR3 residues: CASSGSPNRASYNEQFF. CDR3 coding DNA: TGTGCCAGCAGTGGATCCCCGAACAGGGCCTCCTACAATGAGCAGTTCTTC.

The rearrangement links TRBV6-1 to TRBJ1-4, with D possibly matching TRBD1 (6 bases). CDR1 and CDR2 from the germline V gene are MNHNS and SASEGT. The CDR3 is 14 amino acids. The V and J ends lost 3 bases and 8 bases respectively, with 13 bases between them. The CDR3 spells CASSDGGAREKLFF. The DNA for the CDR3 is TGTGCCAGCAGTGACGGGGGGGCTCGGGAAAAACTGTTTTTT.

CDR3 in amino acids: CSVETGGGNTIYF. The CDR3 DNA reads TGCAGCGTTGAGACAGGGGGAGGAAACACCATATATTTT. The chain recombines TRBV29-1 with TRBJ1-3; 9 bases map to TRBD1. There are 13 residues in the CDR3. Trimming cost V 3 bases and J 4 bases; bases outside gene matches: 1. From germline, CDR1 is SQVTM and CDR2 ANQGSEA.

The chain recombines TRBV10-3 with TRBJ2-7, with a tentative D call TRBD2 (6 bases). Trimming removed 3 bases from V and 2 bases from J, with 26 bases in between. The CDR3 contains 19 residues. Germline CDR1 and CDR2: ENHRY and SYGVKD. The CDR3 DNA follows: TGTGCCATCAGTGAAGTCGGTTCCTTAGGGGACTGGGGTACCTACGAGCAGTACTTC. It encodes CAISEVGSLGDWGTYEQYF.

The chain carries TRBV27 and TRBJ1-6, with no clear D. Per germline, CDR1 MNHEY and CDR2 SMNVEV (reference sequence). CDR3 length: 13 residues. The V end lost 5 bases, the J end lost 7 bases, and 9 bases lay between the germline ends. The DNA for the CDR3 is TGTGCCAGCAGTCCGACACGGAATTCACCCCTCCACTTT. It specifies CASSPTRNSPLHF.

The chain couples TRBV4-1 to TRBJ2-7, with D maybe TRBD1 (5 bases). Germline lookup yields CDR1 MGHRA and CDR2 YSYEKL. The CDR3 has 13 residues. The ends were cut back, 1 base at V and 3 bases at J, with 7 bases in the middle. In DNA, the CDR3 is TGCGCCAGCAGCCAAGGACAGATCTACGAGCAGTACTTC. It codes for CASSQGQIYEQYF.

J is TRBJ2-3 and V is TRBV27; 8 nucleotides line up with TRBD1. The CDR3 has 16 residues. Losses at the gene ends were 4 bases for V and 6 bases for J; bases not matched to a gene: 12. Germline values: CDR1 MNHEY, CDR2 SMNVEV (reference sequence). The CDR3 loop reads CASSSSRTGFGDTQYF. CDR3 coding DNA: TGTGCCAGCAGTTCGTCACGGACAGGGTTTGGGGATACGCAGTATTTT.

J is TRBJ2-3 and V is TRBV6-4, with 13 bases that match TRBD2. The CDR3 loop spans 16 amino acids. The V and J ends lost 5 bases and 4 bases, in that order; junction bases with no gene match: 6. The germline gives CDR1 MRHNA, CDR2 SNTAGT. CDR3 amino acids: CASSSGTSGEADTQYF. In DNA, the CDR3 is TGTGCCAGCAGTTCGGGGACTAGCGGGGAGGCAGATACGCAGTATTTT.

This chain connects TRBV7-8 to TRBJ2-7; perhaps TRBD1 as D (5 bases). The CDR3 loop spans 16 amino acids. Trimming took off 4 bases at V and 0 bases at J, with 16 bases between the two ends. Germline V gene data show CDR1 as SGHVS and CDR2 as FQNEAQ. Here the CDR3 DNA reads TGTGCCAGCAGCTCGCTCAGGGCCTTAAGCTCCTACGAGCAGTACTTC. It encodes CASSSLRALSSYEQYF.

CDR3 amino acids: CASSQGVSGGAFNAQHF. The DNA of the CDR3 is TGCGCCAGCAGCCAAGGGGTATCGGGAGGGGCCTTCAATGCCCAGCATTTT. V is TRBV4-1 and J is TRBJ1-5; tentative D call: TRBD1 (5 bases). Trimming left V 1 base short and J 11 bases short, with 24 bases between. This CDR3 is built from 17 residues. CDR1 and CDR2 (germline): MGHRA, YSYEKL.

This chain connects TRBV5-1 to TRBJ1-6, with a tentative D call TRBD1 (6 bases). The CDR3 sequence is 17 residues long. Between the trimmed V and J ends, which lost 2 bases and 6 bases, there was a span of 18 bases. In germline, CDR1 is SGHRS, CDR2 YFSETQ. CDR3 protein: CASSLYGQPGGNSPLHF. For the CDR3, the DNA is TGCGCCAGCAGCTTATATGGACAGCCAGGAGGTAATTCACCCCTCCACTTT. Variable domain in full (rest from reference TRBV5-1 and TRBJ1-6): KAGVTQTPRYLIKTRGQQVTLSCSPISGHRSVSWYQQTPGQGLQFLFEYFSETQRNKGNFPGRFSGRQFSNSRSEMNVSTLELGDSALYLCASSLYGQPGGNSPLHFGNGTRLTVT.

The chain employs TRBV2 and TRBJ2-3, with a possible D match to TRBD2 (6 bases). The CDR3 extends over 15 amino acids. The V and J ends lost 10 bases and 3 bases respectively, with 20 bases between them. From germline, CDR1 is SNHLY and CDR2 FYNNEI. The CDR3 bases are TGTGCCATTCCCCAGGTGGATGGGAGGACAGATACGCAGTATTTT. This encodes CAIPQVDGRTDTQYF.

This chain uses TRBV5-6 with TRBJ1-6; D is undetermined. The CDR3 is 16 amino acids. Trimming left V 0 bases short and J 0 bases short, with 7 bases between. CDR1 is SGHDT and CDR2 is YYEEEE in the germline V gene. The CDR3 here is CASSLDSSSYNSPLHF. The CDR3 DNA reads as TGTGCCAGCAGCTTGGACAGCAGCTCCTATAATTCACCCCTCCACTTT.

The J gene is TRBJ1-1, the V gene TRBV5-1; D might be TRBD1 (6 bases). This CDR3 region has 14 residues. The V gene lost 3 bases and the J gene lost 4 bases, with 13 bases spanning the gap. Germline loops: CDR1 SGHRS, CDR2 YFSETQ. The CDR3 loop reads CASSSTSGVTEAFF. The CDR3 nucleotides read TGCGCCAGCAGCTCTACGTCAGGGGTCACTGAAGCTTTCTTT.

The table lists this clone with a count of one. The chain couples TRBV29-1 to TRBJ2-5; D perhaps matches TRBD1 (5 bases). The germline V gene has CDR1 SQVTM and CDR2 ANQGSEA. V was trimmed by 3 bases and J by 7 bases, leaving 15 bases between them. This CDR3 has 13 amino acids. The CDR3 coding sequence is TGCAGCGTTGACCCGGCAGGGTTAGCGACCCAGTACTTC. This sequence encodes CSVDPAGLATQYF.

The chain couples TRBV11-2 to TRBJ2-5, with D unresolved. This CDR3 spans 13 amino acids. Trimming shortened V by 2 bases and J by 2 bases, and 6 bases separated the two germline ends. CDR1 and CDR2 (germline): SGHAT, FQNNGV. In DNA form, the CDR3 reads TGTGCCAGCAGCTTACGCGAACAAGAGACCCAGTACTTC. Translated, it gives CASSLREQETQYF.

This chain's CDR3 is CATSSPTSGPLGRIQYF. CDR3 DNA sequence: TGTGCCACCAGCAGTCCTACCTCCGGGCCACTGGGGCGCATTCAGTACTTC. The chain combines TRBV15 with TRBJ2-4; D is perhaps TRBD1 (5 bases). The V and J ends lost 3 bases and 9 bases respectively, with 24 bases between them. The CDR3 is made up of 17 amino acids. The V gene's germline CDR1 is LNHNV and CDR2 YYDKDF (reference sequence).

The rearrangement uses TRBV6-5 and TRBJ2-1; 8 positions match TRBD2. Germline lookup yields CDR1 MNHEY and CDR2 SVGAGI. With V trimmed by 4 bases and J by 6 bases, 5 bases remained unmatched. The CDR3 spans 14 residues. The CDR3 coding sequence is TGTGCCAGCAGTTCCGGGACTAGTTTCAATGAGCAGTTCTTC. Translating it yields CASSSGTSFNEQFF.

The chain recombines TRBV7-9 with TRBJ1-2, with D possibly TRBD1 on 6 matching bases. CDR3 length equals 17 residues. CDR1 is SEHNR and CDR2 is FQNEAQ in the germline V gene (reference sequence). V lost 5 bases and J 4 bases, leaving 23 bases between the germline ends. CDR3 sequence: CASSALGQTLSSYGYTF. In nucleotides, the CDR3 is TGTGCCAGCAGCGCCCTAGGACAGACCCTTTCTTCCTATGGCTACACCTTC. Full variable domain (remainder filled in from reference TRBV7-9 and TRBJ1-2): DTGVSQNPRHKITKRGQNVTFRCDPISEHNRLYWYRQTLGQGPEFLTYFQNEAQLEKSRLLSDRFSAERPKGSFSTLEIQRTEQGDSAMYLCASSALGQTLSSYGYTFGSGTRLTVV.

This clone was recorded once. V is TRBV30 and J is TRBJ1-2; the D gene is possibly TRBD1 (6 bases). The V end lost 3 bases, the J end lost 3 bases, and 11 bases lay between the germline ends. The V gene's germline CDR1 is GTSNPN and CDR2 SVGIG (reference sequence). CDR3 length: 13 residues. CDR3 nucleotide sequence: TGTGCCTGGAGCCTACAGGGAGACTATGGCTACACCTTC. It is translated as CAWSLQGDYGYTF.

This clone has a single count. The chain has TRBV19 and TRBJ1-1; 9 nucleotides agree with TRBD1. The germline V gene encodes CDR1 LNHDA and CDR2 SQIVND (reference sequence). Unmatched junction bases numbered 4, after V lost 7 bases and J lost 1 base. There are 14 residues in the CDR3. The CDR3 nucleotides read TGTGCCAGTACCCCGGACAGGGGGAACACTGAAGCTTTCTTT. It encodes CASTPDRGNTEAFF.

The chain couples TRBV6-2 or TRBV6-3 to TRBJ2-5, with TRBD2 matching over 8 bases. The CDR3 extends over 16 amino acids. V shed 2 bases, J shed 0 bases, and the junction held 5 bases outside the gene matches. Germline values: CDR1 MNHEY, CDR2 SVGEGT. In nucleotides, the CDR3 is TGTGCCAGCAGTTACGGGCGACTAGCGTACCAAGAGACCCAGTACTTC. Its protein product is CASSYGRLAYQETQYF.

CDR3 sequence reads: CASMVAGEQDTQYF. The CDR3 DNA reads TGTGCCAGCATGGTCGCGGGAGAACAAGATACGCAGTATTTT. The J gene is TRBJ2-3, the V gene TRBV28, with 7 bases aligning to TRBD2. The ends lost 7 bases at V and 5 bases at J; junction bases unmatched: 9. The CDR3 sequence is 14 residues long. CDR1 is MDHEN and CDR2 is SYDVKM in the germline V gene.

V and J are TRBV29-1 and TRBJ2-5; perhaps TRBD2 as D (5 bases). The germline V gene encodes CDR1 SQVTM and CDR2 ANQGSEA. The CDR3 is made up of 13 amino acids. Trimming took off 7 bases at V and 5 bases at J, with 17 bases between the two ends. CDR3 coding DNA: TGCAGCGGTAGCGACTCAGACGGGGAGACCCAGTACTTC. It codes for CSGSDSDGETQYF. Variable domain in full (rest from reference TRBV29-1 and TRBJ2-5): SAVISQKPSRDICQRGTSLTIQCQVDSQVTMMFWYRQQPGQSLTLIATANQGSEATYESGFVIDKFPISRPNLTFSTLTVSNMSPEDSSIYLCSGSDSDGETQYFGPGTRLLVL.

The chain uses TRBV5-4 and TRBJ2-5; 10 bases match TRBD2. Per the germline V gene, CDR1 is SGHNT and CDR2 is YYREEE (reference sequence). CDR3 size: 17 residues. V shed 5 bases, J shed 7 bases, and the junction held 17 bases outside the gene matches. CDR3 region: CASRHTSLAGARGTQYF. In DNA, the CDR3 is TGTGCCAGCAGACACACGTCGCTAGCGGGAGCCCGCGGGACCCAGTACTTC.

The chain carries TRBV3-1 (or the pseudogene TRBV3-2) and TRBJ2-1; 7 bases match TRBD2. The V gene's germline CDR1 is LGHDT and CDR2 YNNKEL (reference sequence). The V and J ends lost 1 base and 9 bases, in that order; junction bases with no gene match: 6. The CDR3 has 14 amino acids. The CDR3 here is CASSQGAGDGEQFF. The CDR3 DNA sequence: TGTGCCAGCAGCCAAGGCGCGGGGGATGGTGAGCAGTTCTTC.

The gene calls are TRBV3-1 (or the pseudogene TRBV3-2) and TRBJ1-3; D gene unclear. CDR1 LGHDT and CDR2 YNNKEL come from the germline V gene (reference sequence). V gave up 1 base and J gave up 5 bases, with 9 bases separating them. This CDR3 has 14 amino acids. The DNA of the CDR3 is TGTGCCAGCAGCCAAGGTTCGGGAAGAAACACCATATATTTT. This encodes CASSQGSGRNTIYF.